This TCR beta chain was sequenced in a study of cytomegalovirus exposure and HLA in healthy donors. General study findings and limits: Per a later analysis, HLA-associated TCR beta chains showed more clonal expansion than other, equally common TCR beta chains. A few chains tied to CMV proved CMV antigen-specific in vitro. A later look showed TCR association rates differing by HLA locus, highest for DRB1 and lowest for HLA-C.

Comments on this clone: What it recognizes is unknown.

Primers included in the PCR were 60 Vbeta and 13 Jbeta primers. TCRdb keeps only in-frame clones here, not all; method: immunoSEQ multiplex PCR. This sample carries approximately 160,000 clones, 80% of them seen once, and the ten largest clones take almost 7%. This TCR came from a man under 40 in good health and CMV-seropositive. The source material was PBMCs.

CDR3 region: CASSPQGSTIYF. In nucleotides, the CDR3 is TGCGCCAGCAGCCCTCAGGGATCCACCATATATTTT. This rearrangement joins TRBV5-1 to TRBJ1-3; the D gene is possibly TRBD1 (5 bases). This CDR3 spans 12 amino acids. V lost 4 bases to trimming and J lost 9 bases, with 11 bases between them. Germline CDR1 and CDR2: SGHRS and YFSETQ. Full variable domain (outside the CDR3, taken from reference TRBV5-1 and TRBJ1-3): KAGVTQTPRYLIKTRGQQVTLSCSPISGHRSVSWYQQTPGQGLQFLFEYFSETQRNKGNFPGRFSGRQFSNSRSEMNVSTLELGDSALYLCASSPQGSTIYFGEGSWLTVV.